The rows below give T cell receptor beta chains drawn from one sample of a study of cytomegalovirus exposure and HLA in healthy donors. TCRdb's copy holds only in-frame clones and misses some; the assay was immunoSEQ multiplex PCR. This table has hundreds of thousands of clones, about four fifths appearing once. Material for sequencing was PBMCs. Receptors originate from a man between 25 and 39 years old in good health and CMV-seronegative. Each CDR3 is given with its conserved first and last residue. The D gene is left open where the match is weak. Some rows mark clone size as missing; the rest say once, few, many or name a class of expanded clone.

j_call | clone_size | cdr3_length | v_call | d_call | cdr3_nt | cdr3_aa
TRBJ1-2 | . | 14 | TRBV29-1 | TRBD1 | TGCAGCGTTGAACGGGGACAGGGGGTAGGTGGCTACACCTTC | CSVERGQGVGGYTF
TRBJ1-1 | . | 15 | TRBV5-6 | TRBD1 | TGTGCCAGCAGCTTGAGGCACAGGGGGAACACTGAAGCTTTCTTT | CASSLRHRGNTEAFF
TRBJ2-2 | . | 15 | TRBV6-1 | . | TGTGCCAGCAGTGGGTTGACAGGGAACACCGGGGAGCTGTTTTTT | CASSGLTGNTGELFF
TRBJ2-7 | . | 13 | TRBV6-1 | . | TGTGCCAGCAGTGTTCGAGGGTTGTACGAGCAGTACTTC | CASSVRGLYEQYF
TRBJ2-4 | . | 15 | TRBV18 | TRBD1 | TGTGCCAGCTCCATGGACAGGGGAGATAAAAACATTCAGTACTTC | CASSMDRGDKNIQYF
TRBJ1-1 | . | 15 | TRBV9 | . | TGTGCCAGCAGCCCCAACAGGGTGGGATACACTGAAGCTTTCTTT | CASSPNRVGYTEAFF
TRBJ2-7 | . | 14 | TRBV2 | TRBD2 | TGTGCCAGCAGTCGACTAGCGGGCTTATACGAGCAGTACTTC | CASSRLAGLYEQYF
TRBJ1-1 | . | 14 | TRBV5-1 | . | TGCGCCAGCAGCTCTACTTCCTCCGCAGGCGAAGCTTTCTTT | CASSSTSSAGEAFF
TRBJ2-5 | . | 13 | TRBV7-6 | . | TGTGCCAGCAGCTTTGACTACGAAGAGACCCAGTACTTC | CASSFDYEETQYF
TRBJ2-2 | . | 16 | TRBV19 | TRBD2 | TGTGCCAGTAGGGAGACTAGCGGGGATAACACCGGGGAGCTGTTTTTT | CASRETSGDNTGELFF
TRBJ2-3 | . | 14 | TRBV10-1 | TRBD1 | TGCGCCAGCAGTGACCAGGGGGTGGGGGATACGCAGTATTTT | CASSDQGVGDTQYF
TRBJ1-2 | once | 13 | TRBV9 | . | TGTGCCAGCAGCGTAAGGGGAGGATATGGCTACACCTTC | CASSVRGGYGYTF
TRBJ2-2 | . | 15 | TRBV4-3 | . | TGCGCCAGCAGCCAAGAGGTAGGAGCGCCCGGGGAGCTGTTTTTT | CASSQEVGAPGELFF
TRBJ2-2 | . | 16 | TRBV2 | TRBD2 | TGTGCCAGCAGTGAAAGGCTAGCGGGTATCACCGGGGAGCTGTTTTTT | CASSERLAGITGELFF
TRBJ1-6 | . | 13 | TRBV6-1 | . | TGTGCCAGCACCAGAAAGAATAATTCACCCCTCCACTTT | CASTRKNNSPLHF
TRBJ2-2 | once | 11 | TRBV6-5 | . | TGTGCCAGCCGGCGGGACGGGGAGCTGTTTTTT | CASRRDGELFF
TRBJ2-5 | few | 12 | TRBV7-9 | . | TGTGCCAGCAGCTTAGCGACAGGTATCCAGTACTTC | CASSLATGIQYF
TRBJ2-3 | . | 16 | TRBV28 | TRBD2 | TGTGCCAGCAGACCGCTCGGCGGGGGTAGCACAGATACGCAGTATTTT | CASRPLGGGSTDTQYF
TRBJ2-7 | . | 16 | TRBV7-6 | TRBD2 | TGTGCCAGCAGCTTACTAGCGGGGGGGAGTTCCTACGAGCAGTACTTC | CASSLLAGGSSYEQYF
TRBJ2-2 | . | 13 | TRBV9 | . | TGTGCCAGCAGCGTTCGGAACACCGGGGAGCTGTTTTTT | CASSVRNTGELFF
TRBJ2-1 | . | 15 | TRBV5-1 | TRBD2 | TGCGCCAGCAGCTCGCTAGCGGGGGGGCCCAGTGAGCAGTTCTTC | CASSSLAGGPSEQFF
TRBJ2-7 | . | 16 | TRBV4-1 | TRBD1 | TGCGCCAGCAGCCAACCCCCGGGGACAGCCTCCTACGAGCAGTACTTC | CASSQPPGTASYEQYF
TRBJ2-1 | . | 16 | TRBV19 | TRBD1 | TGTGCCAGTAGTATAAGGGAAGGGGGCACGTACAATGAGCAGTTCTTC | CASSIREGGTYNEQFF
TRBJ2-1 | . | 12 | TRBV19 | . | TGTGCCAGTAGTACCAGTTACAATGAGCAGTTCTTC | CASSTSYNEQFF
TRBJ2-3 | . | 16 | TRBV5-1 | TRBD2 | TGCGCCAGCAGCATCAGGGGACTAGCGCGCACAGATACGCAGTATTTT | CASSIRGLARTDTQYF
TRBJ2-7 | few | 15 | TRBV9 | TRBD2 | TGTGCCAGCAGCAGAACTAGCGGGGGGTCCTACGAGCAGTACTTC | CASSRTSGGSYEQYF
TRBJ2-1 | . | 15 | TRBV7-2 | TRBD2 | TGTGCCAGCAGCTTTTTTGCGGGGGGAGAAAATGAGCAGTTCTTC | CASSFFAGGENEQFF
TRBJ1-5 | . | 15 | TRBV28 | . | TGTGCCAGCAGTGAGCCACAGGATAGCAATCAGCCCCAGCATTTT | CASSEPQDSNQPQHF
TRBJ2-5 | . | 15 | TRBV5-1 | . | TGCGCCAGCAGTAATGGAGGGACCCACAAAGAGACCCAGTACTTC | CASSNGGTHKETQYF
TRBJ2-5 | once | 14 | TRBV5-4 | TRBD1 | TGTGCCAGCAGCTCCGGGACAGGGACAGAGACCCAGTACTTC | CASSSGTGTETQYF
TRBJ2-1 | . | 14 | TRBV27 | TRBD2 | TGTGCCAGCAGGGAGACGGGGGGGCCGGGTGAGCAGTTCTTC | CASRETGGPGEQFF
TRBJ2-5 | . | 14 | TRBV6-5 | TRBD2 | TGTGCCAGCCGGCGGGGGGGAAATGGGGAGACCCAGTACTTC | CASRRGGNGETQYF
TRBJ1-2 | once | 15 | TRBV7-2 | . | TGTGCCAGCAGCCCCTCCCAGGGTGATAGTGATGGCTACACCTTC | CASSPSQGDSDGYTF
TRBJ1-5 | . | 17 | TRBV2 | . | TGTGCCAGCAGTGAAGCTCAGGGGTACTATAGCAATCAGCCCCAGCATTTT | CASSEAQGYYSNQPQHF
TRBJ1-2 | . | 13 | TRBV5-1 | TRBD1 | TGCGCCAGCAGCGGACAGGGACCTGGGGGCTACACCTTC | CASSGQGPGGYTF
TRBJ2-2 | . | 14 | TRBV5-1 | TRBD1 | TGCGCCAGCAGCCCCGGACAGGGTACCGGGGAGCTGTTTTTT | CASSPGQGTGELFF
TRBJ1-2 | . | 15 | TRBV28 | TRBD1 | TGTGCCAGCAGTCCTTCAGGGGGCGTATTCTATGGCTACACCTTC | CASSPSGGVFYGYTF
TRBJ2-6 | . | 17 | TRBV9 | . | TGTGCCAGCAGCGTAGGGAGGCAGACCTCTGGGGCCAACGTCCTGACTTTC | CASSVGRQTSGANVLTF
TRBJ1-1 | . | 13 | TRBV12-5 | TRBD1 | TGTGCTAGTGGTCAGGGGGGTGGGACTGAAGCTTTCTTT | CASGQGGGTEAFF
TRBJ1-2 | once | 17 | TRBV11-1 | TRBD1 | TGTGCCAGCAGCCAACCCGCGGGGACAGACGGGTACTATGGCTACACCTTC | CASSQPAGTDGYYGYTF
TRBJ2-3 | . | 16 | TRBV5-1 | TRBD2 | TGCGCCAGCAGCTTCGGAGCGGGGGTTCCCACAGATACGCAGTATTTT | CASSFGAGVPTDTQYF
TRBJ2-7 | . | 13 | TRBV5-1 | TRBD2 | TGCGCCAGCAGCTTGGTGGGGGGGAACGAGCAGTACTTC | CASSLVGGNEQYF
TRBJ2-1 | . | 16 | TRBV11-1 | TRBD1 | TGTGCCAGCAGCGTAACCGCCGGGACAGGGGGGAATGAGCAGTTCTTC | CASSVTAGTGGNEQFF
TRBJ2-2 | . | 13 | TRBV7-3 | . | TGTGCCAGCAGGGAATCAGGAACCGGGGAGCTGTTTTTT | CASRESGTGELFF
TRBJ1-1 | . | 16 | TRBV4-1 | . | TGCGCCAGCAGCCAAGAAGCCGACAGTAGGTTCGCTGAAGCTTTCTTT | CASSQEADSRFAEAFF
TRBJ2-7 | . | 15 | TRBV6-5 | TRBD1 | TGTGCCAGCAGTTTTAGGTGGACAGGGCCCTACGAGCAGTACTTC | CASSFRWTGPYEQYF
TRBJ1-1 | . | 14 | TRBV9 | . | TGTGCCAGCAGCGTGACTCCGGAGAACACTGAAGCTTTCTTT | CASSVTPENTEAFF
TRBJ2-7 | few | 14 | TRBV27 | . | TGTGCCAGCAGTTTATGGGGGCCCTTGGACGAGCAGTACTTC | CASSLWGPLDEQYF
TRBJ2-2 | . | 13 | TRBV7-2 | . | TGTGCCAGCAGCCGCAAGGGGACCGGGGAGCTGTTTTTT | CASSRKGTGELFF
TRBJ2-5 | . | 15 | TRBV9 | TRBD2 | TGTGCCAGCAGCGTTTCAACTAGCGGGGAAGAGACCCAGTACTTC | CASSVSTSGEETQYF
TRBJ1-5 | . | 14 | TRBV10-1 | TRBD1 | TGCGCCAGCAGTGATGGGACAGGAAATCAGCCCCAGCATTTT | CASSDGTGNQPQHF
TRBJ1-1 | . | 17 | TRBV6-1 | . | TGTGCCAGCAGTGAAAACGGGTGGGGTCAGGGTGGCACTGAAGCTTTCTTT | CASSENGWGQGGTEAFF
TRBJ2-5 | once | 17 | TRBV4-3 | TRBD1 | TGCGCCAGCCAGACCGGGACAGGGGTTGGGGTCCAAGAGACCCAGTACTTC | CASQTGTGVGVQETQYF
TRBJ2-7 | . | 13 | TRBV2 | . | TGTGCCAGCAGTAAGGACAAATCCTACGAGCAGTACTTC | CASSKDKSYEQYF
TRBJ2-5 | . | 16 | TRBV25-1 | . | TGTGCCAGCAGTCACATCCAACCGGGATTCCAAGAGACCCAGTACTTC | CASSHIQPGFQETQYF
TRBJ2-1 | . | 15 | TRBV27 | TRBD2 | TGTGCCAGCAGAGACGGGGGGGGCTCCTACAATGAGCAGTTCTTC | CASRDGGGSYNEQFF
TRBJ1-4 | . | 13 | TRBV30 | . | TGTGCCTGGAAGGTAAGGAGTAATGAAAAACTGTTTTTT | CAWKVRSNEKLFF
TRBJ1-3 | . | 14 | TRBV28 | . | TGTGCCAGCAGTTTAAGGACAAGGGGAAACACCATATATTTT | CASSLRTRGNTIYF
TRBJ1-5 | once | 16 | TRBV2 | . | TGTGCCAGCAGTGATCAGGGAACGGCGAGCAATCAGCCCCAGCATTTT | CASSDQGTASNQPQHF
TRBJ1-1 | . | 13 | TRBV14 | . | TGTGCCAGCAGCCTGGTAGGGGGCACTGAAGCTTTCTTT | CASSLVGGTEAFF